This entry describes one T cell receptor beta chain. The antigen is undetermined. A sample-barcoded 5' primer and a J-beta primer mix were used in a second PCR of roughly 6 to 12 cycles. TCRdb fed the 5' RACE reads into MiXCR, producing one record per CDR3 protein. The table lists 600,000 to 1,000,000 distinct CDR3 sequences, around 25% of them singletons. This record belongs to a study of blood T cells in healthy people across ages. Looking at the study overall: Every two T cells gave about one barcoded beta molecule via template switching.

Study-level findings and limits: In long-lived donors, naive CD4+ cell counts and diversity exceeded those of aged donors.

The CDR3 consists of 12 residues. In germline, CDR1 is SQVTM, CDR2 ANQGSEA. V was trimmed by 6 bases and J by 7 bases, leaving 12 bases between them. This sample also belongs to another study, concerning T cells of mothers and their children. That source notes: Three healthy Caucasian mothers gave samples, and so did their six children. Compared with unrelated pairs, related mother-child pairs had slightly higher, non-significant overlap.

Sequencing was performed on blood. The TCR comes from a boy aged 5-17 years in good health. The chain is built from TRBV29-1 and TRBJ2-2, with TRBD2 as a possible D gene (5 bases). CDR3 sequence (DNA): TGCAGCGTCCAGCGGTTCGGCGGGGAGCTGTTTTTT. This sequence encodes CSVQRFGGELFF.